The source of this TCR beta chain is a study of vaccination effects on CD4 cells after COVID-19. Study-level information: Two-dose vaccination with either BNT162b2 or mRNA-1273 was given to the participants.

Study-wide points: Late post-vaccination, clones induced by infection and those induced by vaccine underwent marked clonal contraction.

The table came from immunoSEQ multiplex PCR; TCRdb's copy has only in-frame clones and leaves some out. The table has about 23,000 clones, 70% to 75% seen once; the top ten hold approximately 5.3%. Comments on this clone: Its antigen is unknown.

Germline trimming cut 2 bases from V and 6 bases from J; bases unmatched to any gene: 4. This CDR3 contains 14 residues. CDR1 and CDR2 from the germline V gene are MNHEY and SMNVEV (reference sequence). Antigen-specific CD4+ T cells expanded by the ViraFEST assay with viral peptide pools were then sequenced. Following culture for roughly 10 days, CD4+ T cells were isolated. The healthy vaccine recipients, who had no prior SARS-CoV-2 infection, showed negative nucleocapsid antibodies. Some 2 million PBMC were placed in each well, which was supplemented with 10 IU/ml IL-2 and around 9.9 ug/ml peptides.

The sequence derives from a human donor who received a COVID-19 vaccine. The chain joins TRBV27 to TRBJ2-3; 8 positions agree with TRBD2. This material consisted of CD4+ T cells from PBMCs cultured with SARS-CoV-2 spike peptides, taken before COVID-19 vaccination. The CDR3 nucleotides are TGTGCCAGCAGTTTAGCCTCTAGCGGGGATACGCAGTATTTT. As protein: CASSLASSGDTQYF.